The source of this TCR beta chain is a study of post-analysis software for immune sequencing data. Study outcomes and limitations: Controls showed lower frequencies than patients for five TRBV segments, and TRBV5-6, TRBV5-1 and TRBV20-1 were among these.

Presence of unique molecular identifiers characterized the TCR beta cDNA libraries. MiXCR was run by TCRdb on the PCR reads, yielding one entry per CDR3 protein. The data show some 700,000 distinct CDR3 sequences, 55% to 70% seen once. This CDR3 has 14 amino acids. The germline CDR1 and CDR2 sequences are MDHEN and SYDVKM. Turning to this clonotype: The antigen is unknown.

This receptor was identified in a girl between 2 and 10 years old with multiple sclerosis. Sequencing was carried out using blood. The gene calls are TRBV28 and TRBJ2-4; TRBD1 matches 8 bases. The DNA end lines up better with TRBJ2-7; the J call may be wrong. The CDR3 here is CASSRTGNPYEQYF. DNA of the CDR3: TGTGCCAGCAGTCGGACAGGGAATCCCTACGAGCAGTACTTC.